One sample yielded the 24 T cell receptor beta chains listed below, sequenced in a study of T cells in Graves' hyperthyroidism and ophthalmopathy. The CDR3 regions of TCR beta were amplified from RNA transcripts. The HTBI primer set served for first-round RT-PCR of the TCR CDR3. Using its own MiXCR run on the multiplex PCR reads, TCRdb lists one record per CDR3 protein. The sample includes hundreds of thousands of distinct CDR3 sequences, over 13% of them seen just once. The material sequenced was blood. The receptors here all came from a man aged 45-65 years with Graves' ophthalmopathy.

This clonotype was detected ten times or more. This chain uses TRBV30 with TRBJ2-1; 7 positions match TRBD1. This CDR3 spans 14 amino acids. Germline trimming cut 2 bases from V and 2 bases from J; bases unmatched to any gene: 3. Germline V gene data show CDR1 as GTSNPN and CDR2 as SVGIG (reference sequence). CDR3 nucleotides: TGTGCCTGGAGTCAGGGGGAAACCTACAATGAGCAGTTCTTC. Encoded protein: CAWSQGETYNEQFF.

The chain combines TRBV6-1 with TRBJ2-2; 7 nucleotides line up with TRBD1. V trimming: 8 bases; J trimming: 4 bases; junction bases outside the gene matches: 4. The CDR3 extends over 13 amino acids. The germline V gene has CDR1 MNHNS and CDR2 SASEGT. This chain's CDR3 is CASRTGFTGELFF. The DNA for the CDR3 is TGTGCCAGCCGGACAGGCTTCACCGGGGAGCTGTTTTTT.

This clonotype was seen ten or more times. The J gene is TRBJ2-7, the V gene TRBV5-1; 9 bases are a match to TRBD2. Germline loops: CDR1 SGHRS, CDR2 YFSETQ. Losses at the gene ends were 5 bases for V and 0 bases for J; bases not matched to a gene: 6. The CDR3 covers 15 residues. The CDR3 sequence is CASRRLAEYSYEQYF. DNA for the CDR3: TGCGCCAGCAGGCGACTAGCGGAATACTCCTACGAGCAGTACTTC.

The gene calls are TRBV19 and TRBJ2-4, with D uncertain. CDR1 is LNHDA and CDR2 is SQIVND in the germline V gene (reference sequence). Trimming pared 6 bases from V and 3 bases from J, leaving 24 bases between. This CDR3 has 18 amino acids. CDR3 region: CASRTIRTGGYGKNIQYF. The CDR3 DNA reads TGTGCCAGTAGGACGATCAGGACCGGCGGCTATGGCAAAAACATTCAGTACTTC.

This clonotype showed up many times. The chain uses TRBV20-1 and TRBJ2-1; 15 bases line up with TRBD2. J gave up 5 bases and V 7 bases, and 12 bases lay outside the gene matches. CDR3 length: 17 residues. Germline V lookup: CDR1 DFQATT, CDR2 SNEGSKA (reference sequence). CDR3 residues: CSVTDPGLAGGNNEQFF. CDR3 DNA sequence: TGCAGTGTCACGGACCCGGGACTAGCGGGGGGAAACAATGAGCAGTTCTTC.

This clonotype was observed many times. The chain uses TRBV28 and TRBJ1-1; 7 bases are a match to TRBD1. This CDR3 comprises 13 residues. V gave up 5 bases and J gave up 4 bases; unmatched junction bases: 4. CDR1 and CDR2 from the germline V gene are MDHEN and SYDVKM. CDR3 sequence reads: CASSPRGSTEAFF. The CDR3 nucleotides read TGTGCCAGCAGTCCCAGGGGGAGCACTGAAGCTTTCTTT.

As regards this clonotype: A much larger clone is a single base away; this may be a read error. V is TRBV27 and J is TRBJ2-7; D might be TRBD2 (5 bases). The CDR3 contains 14 residues. Germline CDR1 is MNHEY and CDR2 is SMNVEV (reference sequence). The V end lost 2 bases, the J end lost 12 bases, and 20 bases lay between the germline ends. As DNA, the CDR3 is TGTGCCAGCAGTTTAAACGGAAACTGGGAGACCCGGTACTTC. This translates into CASSLNGNWETRYF.

This clonotype was detected only a few times. V is TRBV11-3 and J is TRBJ2-2; D gene unclear. The CDR3 totals 14 residues. Germline V gene sequence: CDR1 SGHNT, CDR2 YENEEA. Trimming removed 2 bases from V and 1 base from J, with 5 bases in between. Here the CDR3 DNA reads TGTGCCAGCAGCTTAAGGAGGAACACCGGGGAGCTGTTTTTT. Protein product: CASSLRRNTGELFF.

This chain uses TRBV12-3 or TRBV12-4 with TRBJ2-7; D is possibly TRBD2 (5 bases). V was trimmed by 5 bases and J by 6 bases, leaving 14 bases between them. The CDR3 is 13 residues long. In DNA, the CDR3 is TGTGCCAGCAGTCCGACCCCAAGCGGCGAGCAGTACTTC. It specifies CASSPTPSGEQYF.

This clonotype was seen a handful of times. As DNA, the CDR3 is TGTGCCAGCAGCGTTCACAGGGACCAGACCCAGTACTTC. This encodes CASSVHRDQTQYF. The genes are TRBV9 and TRBJ2-5, with D possibly TRBD1 on 6 matching bases. Trimming cost V 2 bases and J 6 bases, with 11 bases left between them. There are 13 residues in the CDR3. CDR1 SGDLS and CDR2 YYNGEE come from the germline V gene.

This clonotype was seen many times. The J gene is TRBJ2-7, the V gene TRBV18; TRBD2 matches 8 bases. Germline CDR1 and CDR2: KGHSH and LQKENI. This CDR3 is built from 14 residues. Unmatched junction bases numbered 10, after V lost 6 bases and J lost 6 bases. This chain's CDR3 is CASSPEAGGSEQYF. Here the CDR3 DNA reads TGTGCCAGCTCGCCGGAGGCGGGGGGAAGCGAGCAGTACTTC.

This sequence joins TRBV18 and TRBJ1-5, with D maybe TRBD1 (6 bases). In germline, CDR1 is KGHSH, CDR2 LQKENI. V lost 3 bases and J lost 6, with 15 bases in between. This CDR3 has 15 amino acids. The CDR3 bases are TGTGCCAGCTCACCCAACAGGGAGGAGAGTCAGCCCCAGCATTTT. It specifies CASSPNREESQPQHF.

At least ten counts were recorded for this clonotype. The V gene is TRBV12-3 or TRBV12-4, the J gene TRBJ1-2; the match to TRBD1 covers 10 bases. The V and J ends lost 6 bases and 8 bases, in that order; junction bases with no gene match: 15. CDR3 length: 16 residues. CDR3 sequence: CASRSIGTGATVGYTF. The CDR3 region has the DNA TGTGCCAGCAGATCGATCGGGACAGGGGCCACAGTCGGCTACACCTTC.

This clonotype occurred a few times. The chain has TRBV2 and TRBJ1-3; D not resolved. The CDR3 runs 11 residues. Germline lookup yields CDR1 SNHLY and CDR2 FYNNEI. V was pared by 7 bases and J by 2 bases, with 3 bases between. Here the CDR3 reads CASNAGNTIYF. In DNA, the CDR3 is TGTGCCAGCAACGCTGGAAACACCATATATTTT.

This clonotype was recorded at least ten times. The chain carries TRBV5-1 and TRBJ2-7, with TRBD1 as a possible D gene (6 bases). CDR3 length: 16 residues. CDR1 is SGHRS and CDR2 is YFSETQ in the germline V gene. V lost 7 bases to trimming and J lost 0 bases, with 20 bases between them. The CDR3 loop is CASQLVPGESSYEQYF. The CDR3, as DNA: TGCGCCAGCCAGCTTGTACCAGGGGAAAGCTCCTACGAGCAGTACTTC.

Many counts were recorded for this clonotype. The chain employs TRBV20-1 and TRBJ2-5; TRBD1 aligns across 10 bases. Germline trimming cut 6 bases from V and 6 bases from J; bases unmatched to any gene: 22. This CDR3 has 18 amino acids. CDR1 and CDR2 from the germline V gene are DFQATT and SNEGSKA (reference sequence). CDR3 nucleotide sequence: TGCAGTGCCGCACCACCGAGGGGACAGGGGACTTCAAGCCAGACCCAGTACTTC. The encoded protein is CSAAPPRGQGTSSQTQYF.

This clonotype was observed a handful of times. The chain carries TRBV5-1 and TRBJ2-3, with unresolved D. CDR3 size: 15 residues. V gave up 0 bases and J gave up 2 bases, with 10 bases separating them. Per the germline V gene, CDR1 is SGHRS and CDR2 is YFSETQ. The DNA for the CDR3 is TGCGCCAGCAGCTTGGCTTTTGCGTCCACAGATACGCAGTATTTT. Translation: CASSLAFASTDTQYF.

This clonotype was observed many times. This chain joins TRBV12-3 or TRBV12-4 and TRBJ2-1; perhaps D is TRBD1 or TRBD2 (5 bases each). V lost 4 bases and J 6 bases, leaving 13 bases between the germline ends. The CDR3 covers 14 residues. The CDR3 DNA is TGTGCCAGCAGTTCACCTCCGGGACCCAATGAGCAGTTCTTC. Translating gives CASSSPPGPNEQFF.

The table lists this clonotype with many counts. The gene calls are TRBV20-1 and TRBJ2-3; D unclear. V was cut by 0 bases and J by 2 bases, with 12 bases left in between. Germline V CDR1 and CDR2: DFQATT, SNEGSKA (reference sequence). This CDR3 spans 15 amino acids. CDR3 sequence reads: CSARDPAAHTDTQYF. As DNA, the CDR3 is TGCAGTGCTAGAGACCCTGCGGCTCACACAGATACGCAGTATTTT.

The gene calls are TRBV28 and TRBJ1-6; D is uncertain. The CDR3 covers 16 residues. CDR1 is MDHEN and CDR2 is SYDVKM in the germline V gene. V gave up 4 bases and J gave up 6 bases, with 16 bases separating them. This chain's CDR3 is CASSWLPRGFNSPLHF. The CDR3 region has the DNA TGTGCCAGCAGTTGGCTGCCTCGCGGTTTTAATTCACCCCTCCACTTT.

There are many counts of this clonotype. The chain recombines TRBV20-1 with TRBJ1-1; D perhaps matches TRBD1 (5 bases). V was clipped by 0 bases and J by 1 base, with 21 bases between them. CDR1 DFQATT and CDR2 SNEGSKA come from the germline V gene (reference sequence). This CDR3 has 18 residues. CDR3 loop: CSARDSERGFRENTEAFF. DNA for the CDR3: TGCAGTGCTAGAGACTCAGAGAGGGGTTTTCGAGAGAACACTGAAGCTTTCTTT.

For this clonotype: Since a much larger clone is just one base distant, this may be a read error. The chain is built from TRBV7-8 and TRBJ1-3, with D possibly TRBD1 on 5 matching bases. Trimming took 1 base from V and 6 from J, leaving 16 bases between them. The CDR3 covers 16 residues. Germline V CDR1 and CDR2: SGHVS, FQNEAQ. CDR3 in DNA: TGTGCCAGCAGCTTAGAAGGGGAAGTGGGTGTAAACACCATATATTTT. This translates into CASSLEGEVGVNTIYF.

This clonotype was observed at least ten times. The V gene is TRBV30, the J gene TRBJ1-2; D gene ambiguous. The CDR3 length is 13 residues. The germline V gene has CDR1 GTSNPN and CDR2 SVGIG (reference sequence). The V end lost 5 bases, the J end lost 4 bases, and 14 bases lay between the germline ends. The CDR3 nucleotides read TGTGCCTGGTATATCGTAGGGAGCTATGGCTACACCTTC. Protein sequence: CAWYIVGSYGYTF.

This clonotype was seen a few times. The chain is built from TRBV30 and TRBJ1-5; D might be TRBD1 (5 bases). From germline, CDR1 is GTSNPN and CDR2 SVGIG (reference sequence). Trimming stripped 7 bases from V and 7 bases from J, with 17 bases between. This CDR3 contains 13 residues. CDR3 sequence reads: CASQGAPGQPQHF. The CDR3 nucleotides are TGTGCCTCCCAAGGGGCCCCAGGACAGCCCCAGCATTTT.